The 23 T cell receptor beta chains below come from one sample, sequenced in a study of blood T cell repertoires in COVID-19. The protocol was immunoSEQ multiplex PCR, while the TCRdb copy is restricted to in-frame clones and leaves out a portion. Among roughly 240,000 clones, 83% were seen once, and the ten largest hold approximately 4%. The sequencing sample was made of PBMCs or T cells enriched from blood (not recorded which). The source is a woman aged 40-49 years who had been exposed to COVID-19.

The chain carries TRBV20-1 and TRBJ1-2; D uncertain. Per the germline V gene, CDR1 is DFQATT and CDR2 is SNEGSKA (reference sequence). V was clipped by 2 bases and J by 6 bases, with 7 bases between them. The CDR3 spans 11 residues. As DNA, the CDR3 is TGCAGTGCTAGATACGGAGATGGCTACACCTTC. It is translated as CSARYGDGYTF.

This chain connects TRBV10-3 to TRBJ2-2; 15 positions agree with TRBD2. The CDR3 sequence is 18 residues long. V lost 5 bases to trimming and J lost 5 bases; unmatched junction nucleotides: 9. Germline loops: CDR1 ENHRY, CDR2 SYGVKD. The CDR3 protein is CAISSGLAGGSWTGELFF. For the CDR3, the DNA is TGTGCCATCAGTTCGGGACTAGCGGGGGGTTCGTGGACCGGGGAGCTGTTTTTT.

In regard to this clone: At the DNA level, this CDR3 is encoded by other sequences in the same sample as well. The rearrangement joins TRBV7-2 to TRBJ2-1, with 9 bases identical to TRBD1. The CDR3 covers 15 residues. V lost 1 base to trimming and J lost 4 bases; unmatched junction nucleotides: 2. CDR1 is SGHTA and CDR2 is FQGNSA in the germline V gene. In DNA, the CDR3 is TGTGCCAGCAGCTTAGTGGGACAGGGTTACAATGAGCAGTTCTTC. This encodes CASSLVGQGYNEQFF.

The chain is built from TRBV6-2 or TRBV6-3 and TRBJ2-5; 8 nucleotides line up with TRBD1. V shed 6 bases, J shed 0 bases, and the junction held 15 bases outside the gene matches. CDR1 is MNHEY and CDR2 is SVGEGT in the germline V gene. There are 18 residues in the CDR3. CDR3 sequence (DNA): TGTGCCAGCAGCCGAACGACTGGACAGGGAACGTACCAAGAGACCCAGTACTTC. Translated: CASSRTTGQGTYQETQYF.

The chain recombines TRBV3-1 (or the pseudogene TRBV3-2) with TRBJ2-5; TRBD2 agrees at 7 bases. The ends lost 1 base at V and 4 bases at J; junction bases unmatched: 6. CDR1 and CDR2 (germline): LGHDT, YNNKEL (reference sequence). The CDR3 has 15 residues. CDR3: CASSQARTRRETQYF. The CDR3 nucleotides are TGTGCCAGCAGCCAAGCCCGGACTAGGCGAGAGACCCAGTACTTC.

This chain connects TRBV6-5 to TRBJ2-7; no clear D gene. Trimming removed 4 bases at V and 0 bases at J, with 7 bases between. This CDR3 spans 13 amino acids. Per germline, CDR1 MNHEY and CDR2 SVGAGI. The CDR3: CASSLSHSYEQYF. CDR3 nucleotide sequence: TGTGCCAGCAGTTTAAGCCACTCCTACGAGCAGTACTTC.

CDR3 in amino acids: CASSPQGSPNTQYF. CDR3 sequence (DNA): TGCGCCAGCAGCCCTCAGGGGTCACCAAATACGCAGTATTTT. The chain employs TRBV4-3 and TRBJ2-3; a possible D gene is TRBD1 (6 bases). CDR3 length equals 14 residues. V was pared by 4 bases and J by 7 bases, with 15 bases between. From germline, CDR1 is LGHNA and CDR2 YSLEER.

V and J are TRBV19 and TRBJ1-1, with a weak D call TRBD1 (5 bases). The V gene lost 6 bases and the J gene lost 1 base, with 12 bases spanning the gap. The CDR3 sequence is 14 residues long. Germline loops: CDR1 LNHDA, CDR2 SQIVND (reference sequence). The CDR3 region is CASSSRAENTEAFF. The DNA for the CDR3 is TGTGCCAGTAGCAGCAGGGCGGAGAACACTGAAGCTTTCTTT.

The chain is built from TRBV29-1 and TRBJ1-1; 8 nucleotides line up with TRBD1. Per the germline V gene, CDR1 is SQVTM and CDR2 is ANQGSEA. The V segment lost 2 bases and the J segment 5 bases; nucleotides outside the gene matches: 7. The CDR3 is made up of 14 amino acids. The CDR3 sequence is CSVEFGRGRTEAFF. CDR3 nucleotides: TGCAGCGTTGAATTTGGCAGGGGGCGAACTGAAGCTTTCTTT.

The count of this clone is one. This chain links TRBV7-9 with TRBJ1-4; D gene ambiguous. Trimming left V 2 bases short and J 7 bases short, with 11 bases between. Germline V gene sequence: CDR1 SEHNR, CDR2 FQNEAQ (reference sequence). The CDR3 covers 14 residues. DNA for the CDR3: TGTGCCAGCAGCTTATTGGGCGAAATTGAAAAACTGTTTTTT. Amino acid sequence: CASSLLGEIEKLFF.

The chain links TRBV4-2 to TRBJ1-4; 7 bases match TRBD1. The trim removed 0 bases at V and 5 bases at J, leaving 6 bases unmatched. The CDR3 covers 16 residues. CDR1 is LGHNA, CDR2 YNFKEQ, per germline. CDR3 DNA: TGTGCCAGCAGCCAAGATACGGCACAGGGGAATGAAAAACTGTTTTTT. Its translation is CASSQDTAQGNEKLFF.

The J gene is TRBJ1-1, the V gene TRBV9; TRBD1 agrees at 7 bases. Germline V CDR1 and CDR2: SGDLS, YYNGEE. The CDR3 runs to 14 residues. Losses at the gene ends were 4 bases for V and 6 bases for J; bases not matched to a gene: 9. The CDR3 DNA reads as TGTGCCAGCAGCCCAACAGGGGTGGGAGCTGAAGCTTTCTTT. Amino acid sequence: CASSPTGVGAEAFF.

The J gene is TRBJ1-2, the V gene TRBV7-2; TRBD1 is a possible D gene (5 bases). Germline V lookup: CDR1 SGHTA, CDR2 FQGNSA. This CDR3 has 13 amino acids. Trimming took 3 bases from V and 3 from J, leaving 8 bases between them. In DNA, the CDR3 is TGTGCCAGCAGCTTGCGCAGGGACTATGGCTACACCTTC. Encoded protein: CASSLRRDYGYTF.

The rearrangement uses TRBV19 and TRBJ2-6; D uncertain. V was cut by 4 bases and J by 0 bases, with 7 bases left in between. This CDR3 region has 15 residues. CDR1 is LNHDA and CDR2 is SQIVND in the germline V gene (reference sequence). This chain's CDR3 is CASSTDNSGANVLTF. The CDR3 bases are TGTGCCAGTAGTACAGACAACTCTGGGGCCAACGTCCTGACTTTC.

The CDR3 region has the DNA TGCGCCAGCACCTGGGGCGGAGGGCCGAACACTGAAGCTTTCTTT. Translated: CASTWGGGPNTEAFF. The J gene is TRBJ1-1, the V gene TRBV5-1, with D possibly TRBD1 on 5 matching bases. Germline CDR1 is SGHRS and CDR2 is YFSETQ. V was clipped by 6 bases and J by 1 base, with 16 bases between them. The CDR3 is 15 residues long.

The chain joins TRBV19 to TRBJ1-2; 8 nucleotides agree with TRBD1. CDR3 length: 15 residues. Germline CDR1 is LNHDA and CDR2 is SQIVND (reference sequence). The V segment lost 5 bases and the J segment 7 bases; nucleotides outside the gene matches: 12. In DNA, the CDR3 is TGTGCCAGTAGTCCCACAGGGGGAGGTGAAAGTGGCTACACCTTC. It encodes CASSPTGGGESGYTF.

CDR3 bases: TGCGCCAGCAGCCACCCCCTCACTAGCGGGGGGACGTACGAGCAGTACTTC. Translating gives CASSHPLTSGGTYEQYF. The chain is built from TRBV4-1 and TRBJ2-7; 12 nucleotides agree with TRBD2. Per the germline V gene, CDR1 is MGHRA and CDR2 is YSYEKL. After removal of 3 bases from V and 4 bases from J, the junction contained 10 bases not matched to a gene. The CDR3 covers 17 residues.

The CDR3 loop is CASSPGQGGGYTF. The CDR3 DNA reads as TGTGCCAGCAGTCCCGGACAGGGTGGAGGCTACACCTTC. The genes are TRBV7-9 and TRBJ1-2; 8 nucleotides line up with TRBD1. Germline values: CDR1 SEHNR, CDR2 FQNEAQ (reference sequence). The CDR3 runs to 13 residues. The V and J ends lost 6 bases and 8 bases, in that order; junction bases with no gene match: 8.

The chain combines TRBV6-5 with TRBJ1-1; a weak D match, TRBD1 (6 bases). This CDR3 has 14 amino acids. In germline, CDR1 is MNHEY, CDR2 SVGAGI. Trimming took 2 bases from V and 3 from J, leaving 10 bases between them. This chain's CDR3 is CASSYEYRDTEAFF. CDR3 DNA: TGTGCCAGCAGTTACGAATACAGGGACACTGAAGCTTTCTTT.

The rearrangement links TRBV19 to TRBJ1-5, with 10 bases identical to TRBD1. The CDR3 has 15 amino acids. V lost 7 bases, J lost 1 base, and 4 bases stayed unmatched. Germline lookup yields CDR1 LNHDA and CDR2 SQIVND (reference sequence). The CDR3 region has the DNA TGTGCCAGTATAGGGACAGGGGTCAGCAATCAGCCCCAGCATTTT. This translates into CASIGTGVSNQPQHF.

V gene TRBV7-3 combines with J gene TRBJ2-1; 10 positions agree with TRBD2. V was pared by 2 bases and J by 5 bases, with 9 bases of the junction left unmatched. The germline gives CDR1 SGHTA, CDR2 FQGTGA. CDR3 length: 17 amino acids. CDR3 DNA: TGTGCCAGCAGCTTAGGGGTAGGACTAGCGGTAGACAATGAGCAGTTCTTC. Translation: CASSLGVGLAVDNEQFF.

CDR3 coding DNA: TGTGCCAGCAGCTTCGGACTAGCGGGGGGGCGGCAAGAGACCCAGTACTTC. Amino acids: CASSFGLAGGRQETQYF. V is TRBV7-3 and J is TRBJ2-5, with TRBD2 identical over 15 bases. The CDR3 sequence is 17 residues long. V was pared by 3 bases and J by 2 bases, with 4 bases of the junction left unmatched. CDR1 and CDR2 (germline): SGHTA, FQGTGA.

V is TRBV28 and J is TRBJ2-2; TRBD1 might be the D (5 bases). The CDR3 loop spans 16 amino acids. Between the trimmed V and J ends, which lost 6 bases and 3 bases, there was a span of 17 bases. Germline V gene sequence: CDR1 MDHEN, CDR2 SYDVKM. This CDR3 is CASRPQGADYTGELFF. In DNA form, the CDR3 reads TGTGCCAGCAGACCCCAAGGGGCAGATTACACCGGGGAGCTGTTTTTT.